Given below is one T cell receptor beta chain in context. Its antigen is currently unknown. The same CDR3 also results from other DNA sequences found in this sample. CDR1 is LNHDA, CDR2 SQIVND, per germline (reference sequence). CDR3 size: 14 residues. V gave up 8 bases and J gave up 4 bases; unmatched junction bases: 8. The treatment was: around 19 received Ad26.COV2.S at low or high dose, single or two shots; about 5 received placebo; per-sample allocation not given. Samples came from day 63 after the first vaccine or placebo injection. In the vaccine, an Ad26 vector expressed the SARS-CoV-2 spike of the Wuhan strain. Data came from immunoSEQ multiplex PCR; TCRdb stores just in-frame clones and leaves some out. The sample includes about 350,000 clones, approximately 86% of them seen just once. The sample comes from a study of Ad26.COV2.S vaccination and SARS-CoV-2 variants. Study findings and constraints: Measurement of non-spike TCR breadth gave similar results in vaccine and placebo recipients. Total T cell responses may have been underestimated by the TCR breadth and depth analyses.

The sequence came from a person aged 18-60 years who received the Ad26.COV2.S COVID-19 vaccine or a placebo. The V gene is TRBV19, the J gene TRBJ2-5; TRBD2 aligns across 9 bases. The source material was peripheral blood, sampled in a trial of Ad26.COV2.S vaccine versus placebo. DNA for the CDR3: TGTGCCAGTTCTTTGGGGACTAGCCCAGAGACCCAGTACTTC. This codes for CASSLGTSPETQYF.